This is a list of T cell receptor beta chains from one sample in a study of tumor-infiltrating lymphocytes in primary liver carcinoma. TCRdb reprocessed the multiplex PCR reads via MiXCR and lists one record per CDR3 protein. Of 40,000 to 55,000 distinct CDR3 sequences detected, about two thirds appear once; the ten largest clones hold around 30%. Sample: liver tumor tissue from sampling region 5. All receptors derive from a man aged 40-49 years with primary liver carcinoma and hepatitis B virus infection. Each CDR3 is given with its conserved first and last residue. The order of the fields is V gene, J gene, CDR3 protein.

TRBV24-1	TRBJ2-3	CATIDTDTQYF
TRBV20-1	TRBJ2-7	CSALGGEQYF
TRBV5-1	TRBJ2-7	CASWKGFTYEQYF
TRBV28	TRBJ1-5	CASSLPVWGRQPQHF
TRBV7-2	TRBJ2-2	CASCAQGAGELFF
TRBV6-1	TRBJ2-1	CASFLRAGAYNEQFF
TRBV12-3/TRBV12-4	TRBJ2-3	CAIKKVPSTDTQYF
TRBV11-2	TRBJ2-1	CANSSRPSGGIYEQFF
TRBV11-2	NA	CASNLGRTLPYEQFF
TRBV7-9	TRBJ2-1	CASSSQGGEQFF
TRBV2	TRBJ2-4	CASSERNPKNTQYF
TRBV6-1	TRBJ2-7	CASSATGSWRLTSYERYF
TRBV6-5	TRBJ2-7	CASNSGAYEQYF
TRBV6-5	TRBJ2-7	CASSYRGPRSYEQYF
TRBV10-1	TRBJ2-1	CASSEGDRANEQFF
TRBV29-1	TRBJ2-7	CNARHDYGQYF
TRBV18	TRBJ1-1	CASSPPAANTEAFF
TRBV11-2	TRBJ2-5	CTSSLDFLEAQYF
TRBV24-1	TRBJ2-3	CATSDRTAGEFTDTQYF
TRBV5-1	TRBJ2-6	CASSGGLTSGANVLTF
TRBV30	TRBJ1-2	CAWSPASNYGYTF
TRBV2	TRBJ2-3	CASRRDSVSTDTQYF